These T cell receptor beta chains were read from a single sample in a study of blood T cell repertoires in COVID-19. Clones were sequenced by immunoSEQ multiplex PCR, and TCRdb holds only the in-frame ones, with some missing. Found here are approximately 220,000 clones, around 87% of them singletons; the top ten hold about 3.5%. Sample: PBMCs or T cells enriched from blood (not recorded which). All receptors come from a young woman in a cohort exposed to, infected with or recovered from COVID-19 (not recorded which). The conserved cysteine and the conserved F or W are not part of the CDR3 here.

J gene,V gene,CDR3 protein
TRBJ2-1,TRBV9,ASSVEWSDEQF
TRBJ1-3,TRBV27,AVGANSGNTIY
TRBJ1-1,TRBV6-1,ASSELAVGTEAF
TRBJ1-4,TRBV11-2,ASRRGGNEKLF
TRBJ1-1,TRBV18,ASSQGELNTEAF
TRBJ1-1,TRBV5-1,ASSLVRGDTEAF
TRBJ1-2,TRBV10-3,AISESIQGYT
TRBJ2-1,TRBV24-1,ATSDSPGIKFHEQF
TRBJ1-5,TRBV5-6,ASSFSDRDNQPQH
TRBJ1-1,TRBV5-4,ASTQASEAF
TRBJ1-4,TRBV7-8,ASSSGQGLNEKLF
TRBJ2-3,TRBV4-1,ASARGGPGDTQY
TRBJ2-4,TRBV3-1/TRBV3-2,ASSQVAGGSDIQY
TRBJ2-1,TRBV28,ASSPAGGNYNEQF
TRBJ1-2,TRBV5-1,ASSPGGQGSGYT
TRBJ1-6,TRBV6-4,ASSDFEWGALH
TRBJ2-1,TRBV7-9,ASSQRDSDEQF
TRBJ2-6,TRBV3-1/TRBV3-2,ASSQEIGLSSGANVLT
TRBJ2-5,TRBV7-9,ASRGLAGDGTQY
TRBJ2-2,TRBV28,ASSLRRQGRTGELF
TRBJ2-3,TRBV7-9,ASSPQGTSTDTQY
TRBJ2-7,TRBV10-1,ASSDSSGYEQY
TRBJ2-3,TRBV2,ASSVKGVFGTDTQY
TRBJ1-2,TRBV18,ASSPQDTYGYT
TRBJ2-7,TRBV10-3,AISVTGTPQTYEQY
TRBJ1-4,TRBV28,ASSLSSPRRWGNEKLF
TRBJ2-3,TRBV9,ASSLTGSLWLADTQY
TRBJ2-7,TRBV10-3,AISESLGQAYEQY
TRBJ2-1,TRBV3-1/TRBV3-2,ASSQAGARKF
TRBJ1-2,TRBV9,ASSPSGKGVSMGYT
TRBJ1-2,TRBV30,AWSDRVDGYT
TRBJ2-7,TRBV7-9,ASSPWTSGSLGDEQY
TRBJ2-5,TRBV3-1/TRBV3-2,ASSPYGTSGGRGETQY
TRBJ1-3,TRBV29-1,SVESGGRNTIY
TRBJ2-5,TRBV5-1,ASSSTGAETQY
TRBJ2-1,TRBV11-3,ASSPGTYNEQF
TRBJ2-1,TRBV7-9,ASSFSGTRYNEQF
TRBJ1-1,TRBV19,ASSTPGQPKKEAF
TRBJ1-1,TRBV3-1/TRBV3-2,ASSHVNTEAF
TRBJ2-5,TRBV5-1,ASSLAGLAETQY
TRBJ1-4,TRBV6-6,ASSQGGTGGVSNEKLF
TRBJ2-3,TRBV9,ASSVGGARVGTDTQY
TRBJ2-5,TRBV5-1,ASSLQGRGQETQY
TRBJ1-2,TRBV29-1,SVEDLDRVDYGYT
TRBJ2-7,TRBV6-5,ASRTLYEQY
TRBJ1-6,TRBV19,ASSIRTGSSFNSPLH
TRBJ2-2,TRBV4-1,ASRWLGTVTGELF
TRBJ1-6,TRBV19,ASRTNLNRGRSSYNSPLH
TRBJ2-3,TRBV5-4,ASSLGTFSTDTQY
TRBJ2-1,TRBV9,ASSVEGDPRNEQF
TRBJ2-4,TRBV7-9,ASSSTVFGLLAKNIQY
TRBJ2-7,TRBV4-2,ASSQESWASGSSYEQY
TRBJ2-6,TRBV5-1,ASSYSTGVGGANVLT
TRBJ1-3,TRBV9,ASMDNSGNTIY
TRBJ1-1,TRBV9,ASSPGHMNTEAF
TRBJ1-4,TRBV24-1,ATSDLRQFGEKLF
TRBJ2-7,TRBV19,ASSPLGPRDEQY
TRBJ1-4,TRBV19,ASSTGRRGGNEKLF
TRBJ1-1,TRBV3-1/TRBV3-2,ASSRALNTEAF
TRBJ2-3,TRBV4-1,ASSSQKSTDTQY